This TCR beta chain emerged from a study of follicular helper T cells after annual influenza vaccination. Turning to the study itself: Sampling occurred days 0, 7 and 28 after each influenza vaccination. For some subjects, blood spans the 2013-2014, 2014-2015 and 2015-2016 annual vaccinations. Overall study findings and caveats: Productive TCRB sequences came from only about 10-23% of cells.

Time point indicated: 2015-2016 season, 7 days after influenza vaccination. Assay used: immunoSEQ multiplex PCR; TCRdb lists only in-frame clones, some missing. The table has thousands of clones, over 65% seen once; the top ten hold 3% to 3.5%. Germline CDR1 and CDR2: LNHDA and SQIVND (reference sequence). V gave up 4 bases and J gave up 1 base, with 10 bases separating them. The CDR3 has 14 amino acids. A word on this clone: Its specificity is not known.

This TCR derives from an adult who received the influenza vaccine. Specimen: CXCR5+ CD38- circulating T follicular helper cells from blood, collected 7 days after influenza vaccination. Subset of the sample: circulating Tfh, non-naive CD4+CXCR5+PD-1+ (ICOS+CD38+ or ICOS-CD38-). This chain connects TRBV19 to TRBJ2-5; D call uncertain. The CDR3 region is CASSTGRSQETQYF. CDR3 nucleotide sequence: TGTGCCAGTAGTACAGGACGGTCCCAAGAGACCCAGTACTTC.